This T cell receptor (beta chain) was captured by sequencing in a study of cytomegalovirus exposure and HLA in healthy donors. Study observations and caveats: There was a cluster of highly shared sequence variants that was likely a sequencing artifact. Being productive about 87% or about 30% of the time was typical of most TCR beta V segments in an earlier analysis.

Regarding this clone: Its matching antigen is unknown.

60 Vbeta and 13 Jbeta primers were used in PCR. The repertoire was sequenced with immunoSEQ multiplex PCR; TCRdb's copy has only in-frame clones and lacks some. Among roughly 120,000 clones listed, less than 80% were seen once. CDR1 and CDR2 from the germline V gene are SGHTA and FQGTGA. Deletions cut 5 bases from V and 2 bases from J, with 16 bases between. The CDR3 extends over 15 amino acids. The material sequenced was PBMCs. The genes are TRBV7-3 and TRBJ2-7; D is perhaps TRBD2 (7 bases). The receptor's source is a man aged 45-65 years in good health and CMV-seronegative. The CDR3, as DNA: TGTGCCAGCAGCGCATGGGGGGGGCGGGCCTACGAGCAGTACTTC. Its translation: CASSAWGGRAYEQYF. The whole variable domain, remainder taken from reference TRBV7-3 and TRBJ2-7, is GAGVSQTPSNKVTEKGKYVELRCDPISGHTALYWYRQSLGQGPEFLIYFQGTGAADDSGLPNDRFFAVRPEGSVSTLKIQRTERGDSAVYLCASSAWGGRAYEQYFGPGTRLTVT.